The clone carrying this T cell receptor (beta chain) was seen only a few times. The sample is drawn from a study of beta chain features in type 1 diabetes. cDNA synthesis used the whole RNA isolate, giving expressed TCRB sequences. Sequencing was performed with immunoSEQ multiplex PCR; in TCRdb, only in-frame clones are kept and a portion is missing. This table holds 850,000 to 900,000 clones, around a sixth found once. Germline values: CDR1 MNHNS, CDR2 SASEGT. The CDR3 runs to 11 residues. V lost 6 bases and J lost 8, with 10 bases in between. The sequence came from a woman aged 18-35 years in good health. The sequencing input was naive CD4+ T cells from blood. The V and J genes are TRBV6-1 and TRBJ1-2; D remains ambiguous. The CDR3 DNA reads as TGTGCCAGCAGCCGACCCGGGGGCTACACCTTC. It codes for CASSRPGGYTF.